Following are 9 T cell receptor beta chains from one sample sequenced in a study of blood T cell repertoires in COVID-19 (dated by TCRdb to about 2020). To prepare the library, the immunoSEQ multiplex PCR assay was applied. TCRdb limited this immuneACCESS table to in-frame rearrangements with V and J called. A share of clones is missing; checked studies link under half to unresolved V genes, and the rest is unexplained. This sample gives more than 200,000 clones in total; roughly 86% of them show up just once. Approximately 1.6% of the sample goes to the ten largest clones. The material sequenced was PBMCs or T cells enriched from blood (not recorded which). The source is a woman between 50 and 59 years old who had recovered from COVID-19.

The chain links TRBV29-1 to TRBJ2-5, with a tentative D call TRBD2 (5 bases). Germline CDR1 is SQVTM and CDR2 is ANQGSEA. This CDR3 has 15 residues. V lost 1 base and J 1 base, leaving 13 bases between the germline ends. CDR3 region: CSVEASDLSQETQYF. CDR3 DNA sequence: TGCAGCGTTGAAGCTTCGGACTTGAGCCAAGAGACCCAGTACTTC.

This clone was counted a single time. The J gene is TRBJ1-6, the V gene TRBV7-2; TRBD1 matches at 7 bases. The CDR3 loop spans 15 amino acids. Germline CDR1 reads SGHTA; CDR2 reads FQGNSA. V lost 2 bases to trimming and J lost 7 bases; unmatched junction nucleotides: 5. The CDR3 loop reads CASSLRQGSNSPLHF. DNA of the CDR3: TGTGCCAGCAGCTTACGACAGGGAAGCAATTCACCCCTCCACTTT.

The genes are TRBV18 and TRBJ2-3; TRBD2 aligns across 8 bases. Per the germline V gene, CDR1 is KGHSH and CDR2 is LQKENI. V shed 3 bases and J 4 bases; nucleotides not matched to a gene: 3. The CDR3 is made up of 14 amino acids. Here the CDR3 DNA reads TGTGCCAGCTCACCCGTCGGGGGGGCAGATACGCAGTATTTT. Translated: CASSPVGGADTQYF.

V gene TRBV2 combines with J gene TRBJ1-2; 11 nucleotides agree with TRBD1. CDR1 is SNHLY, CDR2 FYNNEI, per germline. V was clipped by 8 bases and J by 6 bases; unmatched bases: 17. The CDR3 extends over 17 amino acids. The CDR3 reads CASGGPPGQGVQDGYTF. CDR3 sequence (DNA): TGTGCCAGCGGGGGCCCTCCGGGACAGGGGGTTCAGGATGGCTACACCTTC.

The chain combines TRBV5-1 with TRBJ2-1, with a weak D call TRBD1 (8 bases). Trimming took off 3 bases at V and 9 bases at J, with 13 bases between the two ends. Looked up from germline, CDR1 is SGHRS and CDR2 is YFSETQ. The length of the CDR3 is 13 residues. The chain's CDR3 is CASSYRGRAEQFF. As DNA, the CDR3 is TGCGCCAGCAGCTACAGGGGGAGGGCTGAGCAGTTCTTC.

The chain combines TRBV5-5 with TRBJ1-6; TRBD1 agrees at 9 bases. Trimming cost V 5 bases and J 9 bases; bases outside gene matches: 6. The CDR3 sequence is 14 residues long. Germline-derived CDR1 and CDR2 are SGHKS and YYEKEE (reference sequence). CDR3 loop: CASSRTGESSPLHF. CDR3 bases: TGTGCCAGCAGTCGGACAGGGGAAAGTTCACCCCTCCACTTT.

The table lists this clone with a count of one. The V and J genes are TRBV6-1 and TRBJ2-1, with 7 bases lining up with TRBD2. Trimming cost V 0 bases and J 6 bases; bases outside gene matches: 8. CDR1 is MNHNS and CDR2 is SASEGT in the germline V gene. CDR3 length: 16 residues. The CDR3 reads CASSEALRTRGNEQFF. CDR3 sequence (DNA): TGTGCCAGCAGTGAAGCGCTAAGGACTAGGGGCAATGAGCAGTTCTTC.

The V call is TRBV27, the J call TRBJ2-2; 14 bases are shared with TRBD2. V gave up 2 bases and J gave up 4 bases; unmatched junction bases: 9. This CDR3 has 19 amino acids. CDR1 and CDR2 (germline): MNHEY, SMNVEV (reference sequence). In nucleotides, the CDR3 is TGTGCCAGCAGTTTAATGACTAGCGGGAGGGCCAGAGGCACCGGGGAGCTGTTTTTT. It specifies CASSLMTSGRARGTGELFF.

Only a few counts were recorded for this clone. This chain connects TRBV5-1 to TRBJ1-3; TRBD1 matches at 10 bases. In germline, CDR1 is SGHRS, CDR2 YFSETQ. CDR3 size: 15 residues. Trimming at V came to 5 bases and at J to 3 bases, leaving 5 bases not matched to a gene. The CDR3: CASRETGGFGNTIYF. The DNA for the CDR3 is TGCGCCAGCAGGGAGACAGGGGGCTTTGGAAACACCATATATTTT.